A selection of T cell receptor beta chains follows, all from one sample in a study of control samples from healthy donors and cancer patients. The assay was immunoSEQ multiplex PCR, and TCRdb's table has in-frame clones only and misses some. The data show around 100,000 clones, about 91% seen once. The sequencing sample was made of blood. The receptors shown here come from a man younger than 45 in good health. The CDR3 runs from the conserved cysteine through the conserved F or W. Fields, in order: D gene, J gene, V gene, clone size, CDR3 protein, CDR3 DNA. D genes are given only for firm matches. Rows may omit the clone size; those that give it use once, few, many or a size class.

d_call: TRBD1; j_call: TRBJ2-7; v_call: TRBV24-1; clone_size: few; cdr3_aa: CATSDPGTGGYEQYF; cdr3_nt: TGTGCCACCAGTGACCCTGGGACAGGGGGCTACGAGCAGTACTTC
d_call: TRBD2; j_call: TRBJ2-1; v_call: TRBV7-9; clone_size: -; cdr3_aa: CASSSLAGVGFRNEQFF; cdr3_nt: TGTGCCAGCAGCTCGCTAGCGGGAGTTGGGTTTAGGAATGAGCAGTTCTTC
d_call: -; j_call: TRBJ1-3; v_call: TRBV29-1; clone_size: few; cdr3_aa: CSVEIPRNTIYF; cdr3_nt: TGCAGCGTTGAAATCCCGAGAAACACCATATATTTT
d_call: -; j_call: TRBJ1-5; v_call: TRBV24-1; clone_size: few; cdr3_aa: CATSEGNNQPQHF; cdr3_nt: TGTGCCACCAGTGAAGGGAACAATCAGCCCCAGCATTTT
d_call: TRBD1; j_call: TRBJ1-2; v_call: TRBV19; clone_size: -; cdr3_aa: CASSAGTATTYGYTF; cdr3_nt: TGTGCCAGTAGTGCGGGGACAGCGACGACCTATGGCTACACCTTC
d_call: TRBD2; j_call: TRBJ2-7; v_call: TRBV4-3; clone_size: -; cdr3_aa: CASSQGTSGYEQYF; cdr3_nt: TGCGCCAGCAGCCAGGGGACTAGCGGCTACGAGCAGTACTTC
d_call: -; j_call: TRBJ1-2; v_call: TRBV7-9; clone_size: -; cdr3_aa: CASSQRGRGDYGYTF; cdr3_nt: TGTGCCAGCAGCCAGAGGGGCAGGGGTGACTATGGCTACACCTTC
d_call: TRBD2; j_call: TRBJ2-5; v_call: TRBV3-1/TRBV3-2; clone_size: -; cdr3_aa: CASRRVAGGGETQYF; cdr3_nt: TGTGCCAGCAGACGAGTAGCGGGAGGTGGAGAGACCCAGTACTTC
d_call: -; j_call: TRBJ2-7; v_call: TRBV18; clone_size: -; cdr3_aa: CASSPWAQPLGEQYF; cdr3_nt: TGTGCCAGCTCACCCTGGGCCCAACCGTTGGGAGAGCAGTACTTC
d_call: -; j_call: TRBJ2-7; v_call: TRBV5-1; clone_size: -; cdr3_aa: CASSFGGQIYEQYF; cdr3_nt: TGCGCCAGCAGCTTCGGGGGACAGATCTACGAGCAGTACTTC
d_call: -; j_call: TRBJ2-2; v_call: TRBV5-4; clone_size: once; cdr3_aa: CASSFAANTGELFF; cdr3_nt: TGTGCCAGCAGCTTCGCGGCAAACACCGGGGAGCTGTTTTTT
d_call: TRBD2; j_call: TRBJ2-1; v_call: TRBV5-1; clone_size: -; cdr3_aa: CASSRTSGQNEQFF; cdr3_nt: TGCGCCAGCTCGAGGACTAGCGGGCAAAATGAGCAGTTCTTC
d_call: -; j_call: TRBJ2-7; v_call: TRBV2; clone_size: -; cdr3_aa: CASRTGWGHEQYF; cdr3_nt: TGTGCCAGCAGAACAGGATGGGGCCACGAGCAGTACTTC
d_call: -; j_call: TRBJ1-1; v_call: TRBV19; clone_size: -; cdr3_aa: CASSVLAKITEAFF; cdr3_nt: TGTGCCAGTAGTGTCCTGGCGAAGATCACTGAAGCTTTCTTT
d_call: -; j_call: TRBJ2-7; v_call: TRBV10-3; clone_size: once; cdr3_aa: CAISESGLLAEQYF; cdr3_nt: TGTGCCATCAGTGAGTCGGGGTTGCTGGCCGAGCAGTACTTC
d_call: -; j_call: TRBJ2-7; v_call: TRBV28; clone_size: few; cdr3_aa: CASSPPVGSGYEQYF; cdr3_nt: TGTGCCAGCAGTCCCCCGGTGGGTTCGGGCTACGAGCAGTACTTC
d_call: TRBD1; j_call: TRBJ2-1; v_call: TRBV7-3; clone_size: -; cdr3_aa: CASSPGALRDSEQFF; cdr3_nt: TGTGCCAGCAGCCCAGGGGCCCTCCGGGACAGTGAGCAGTTCTTC
d_call: TRBD2; j_call: TRBJ2-5; v_call: TRBV7-9; clone_size: -; cdr3_aa: CASKGLAGDRETQYF; cdr3_nt: TGTGCCAGCAAGGGACTAGCGGGAGATAGGGAGACCCAGTACTTC
d_call: TRBD2; j_call: TRBJ2-7; v_call: TRBV3-1/TRBV3-2; clone_size: -; cdr3_aa: CASSQVFAGAGLYF; cdr3_nt: TGTGCCAGCAGCCAAGTCTTCGCGGGAGCCGGTCTGTACTTC
d_call: -; j_call: TRBJ1-6; v_call: TRBV7-9; clone_size: -; cdr3_aa: CASSLSGDSPLHF; cdr3_nt: TGTGCCAGCAGCTTATCTGGGGATTCACCCCTCCACTTT
d_call: -; j_call: TRBJ1-1; v_call: TRBV25-1; clone_size: -; cdr3_aa: CASRNSLNTEAFF; cdr3_nt: TGTGCCAGCAGAAACAGCCTAAACACTGAAGCTTTCTTT
d_call: TRBD2; j_call: TRBJ2-1; v_call: TRBV11-3; clone_size: -; cdr3_aa: CASSFLGTNNNEQFF; cdr3_nt: TGTGCCAGCAGCTTCCTCGGGACTAATAACAATGAGCAGTTCTTC